Sequencing of this T cell receptor (beta chain) was carried out in a study of cytomegalovirus exposure and HLA in healthy donors (dated by TCRdb to about 2017). With regard to the full study: In an earlier analysis of fewer than 750 of the donors, about 260 Gb of sequence data and roughly 100 million unique TCR beta sequences from about 180 million T cells were reported. A later genetic analysis used genome-wide SNP genotypes for 398 of the 666 donors, treating that subset as a discovery cohort. Rather than drawing on any new phenotypic data, the later analysis identified candidate immune exposures from TCR beta sequences and the way those sequences occurred across donors. Roughly 5 DR-DQ haplotypes were handled as single units for association and clustering because linkage in the cohort was strong. Using immunosequencing, the study profiled T cell repertoires from about 610 subjects and related those repertoires to cytomegalovirus serostatus. An early release covering approximately 600 HLA-typed donors comprised about 300 gigabases of sequencing data and around 86 million unique TCR sequences. The study aimed to test whether cataloging public T cell receptors could reveal signatures of past pathogen exposure. Of the roughly 390 genotyped donors, about 84% fell in the genetic ancestry cluster associated with self-reported Caucasian donors. In addition to the first cohort of 650 to 800 subjects, a separate validation cohort of approximately 120 different subjects was used. Typing coverage varied by locus: roughly 629-640 donors for A, B, C, DRB1 and DQB1; approximately 500 for DQA1; more than 600 for DPA1; roughly 450 for DPB1. On average, around 230,000 unique TCR beta nucleotide sequences were sequenced per donor among 398 genotyped donors of the cohort, with 15% to 20% of those sequences being non-productive. Alongside the repertoire data, information on donor age, sex, ethnicity and CMV serostatus was compiled. All discovery cohort repertoires had been generated using a single sequencing platform. Both class I and class II loci were covered by HLA typing, at four-digit resolution. To decide whether each TCR beta V gene segment behaved as functional or pseudogenic, an earlier analysis of some 600 of the donors relied on high-throughput TCR beta sequencing. To study patterns of TCR occurrence, a later analysis re-analyzed previously published TCR beta repertoires from just over 650 donors and added high-resolution HLA genotyping. High-throughput TCR immunosequencing, statistical association of individual TCRs with disease status, and machine learning were combined to predict cytomegalovirus infection status. Study-wide conclusions, independent of this receptor: A further reported finding was that TCR beta sequences accurately predicted the HLA-A and HLA-B alleles for most subjects in the first cohort. A cluster of highly shared sequence variants was judged likely to represent a technical artifact of the sequencing pipeline. A later analysis found that most CMV-associated TCR beta chains appeared HLA-restricted, with HLA associations seemingly driven largely by CMV exposure. Correlated functional status among segregating V segments might reflect linkage disequilibrium, but an unknown experimental factor could not be ruled out. In a later analysis, several top co-occurrence clusters were reported to appear linked to parvovirus B19, influenza, CMV and Epstein-Barr virus. At a false discovery rate of 0.05, a later analysis linked under 20,000 TCR beta sequences to specific HLA alleles. Cytomegalovirus status was reported to be diagnosed by the classifier with high specificity and sensitivity in both the original and validation cohorts. An association between a missense DCLRE1C variant and V-gene and J-gene trimming of TCR beta chains was found in a later genetic analysis and replicated in an independent cohort. A later analysis found that TCR association rates varied across HLA loci, with DRB1 alleles showing the most associated TCRs and HLA-C alleles the fewest. While some public TCRs were present in many individuals, most TCR sequences turned up only very rarely across donors. Compared with equally common non-associated chains, HLA-associated TCR beta chains in a later analysis were more clonally expanded and had lower generation probabilities. A few of the identified cytomegalovirus-associated TCR beta chains were confirmed in vitro to be specific for cytomegalovirus antigens. The 87-base-pair reads could not distinguish some IMGT-functional V segments, including TRBV6-2 and TRBV6-3, so those segments were excluded. Because some donors lacked HLA typing at each locus, the association tests relied only on the typed subset. Strong co-occurrence of HLA alleles, especially DR and DQ, made assigning TCR associations to individual alleles difficult. The study listed 164 TCR beta chains as associated with cytomegalovirus. The earlier analysis of approximately 560 of the donors excluded 15 to 20 rarely observed V segments, including chromosome 9 orphons, because counts were too low. An earlier analysis of some 560 of the donors showed that most TCR beta V segments appeared in productive rearrangements either about 87% or about 30% of the time, which broadly matched IMGT annotations. It was suggested by the authors that the approach could potentially be generalized to other disease states and immunological phenotypes. In a later genetic analysis, fewer N-insertions in productive TCRs were reported among donors in an Asian-associated ancestry cluster than the approximately 670-donor mean. In this cohort, only TCR beta chains were sequenced, and detectable features were limited by the absence of alpha or paired-chain data. The presence/absence analyses assumed that sequencing depth was roughly uniform across donors, and that assumption may not be true. For the cohort, immune exposure information was limited to CMV serostatus.

With regard to this clone: The antigen it binds to is not known. No much larger clone is present one base from it, and per-base qualities are unavailable.

Library preparation used the immunoSEQ multiplex PCR assay. For the multiplex PCR, a mixture combining 60 forward primers for TCR Vbeta segments and 13 reverse primers for TCR Jbeta segments was used. Amplification of the CDR3 region of rearranged TCR beta genes was performed with a multiplex PCR assay on genomic DNA. The amplified TCR beta libraries were sequenced on the Illumina HiSeq System as 87-base-pair reads. The study's own analysis went as follows. A later analysis tallied tens of millions of unique TCR beta chains across the 700 or so repertoires, and some 10 million of those chains were shared by two or more donors. To remove PCR and sequencing errors, raw reads were error-corrected and collapsed into unique sequences using a nearest-neighbor algorithm that merged closely related sequences. To assign V, D and J gene segments, CDR3 sequences were aligned to IMGT reference sequences. For a sequence to be retained, a match of at least six nucleotides was required to both a V gene segment and a J gene segment. Rearrangements were called productive when the CDR3 lacked stop codons and stayed in frame with V and J; all others were non-productive. CDR3 was defined by IMGT convention, running from the second conserved V-encoded cysteine to the conserved J-encoded phenylalanine. The earlier analysis of 450 to 750 of the donors excluded any sequence lacking an unambiguous match to a single V gene segment. An earlier analysis of a few hundred of the donors called V segments functional above 56.7% productive rearrangements and segregating when the between-donor standard deviation exceeded 5%. A statistical classification framework was built to diagnose cytomegalovirus status from the catalog of TCR beta chain sequences. V and J gene assignment, in a later analysis, came from comparing TCR nucleotide sequences with IMGT/GENE-DB human TR gene sequences. In a later analysis, CDR3 sequences and most-parsimonious VDJ recombination scenarios were assigned using the TCRdist pipeline. A later analysis defined each TCR beta chain by its CDR3 amino acid sequence plus V-gene family, and excluded reads lacking a unique V-gene family. In a later analysis, 500 to 650 highly shared, low-generation-probability nucleotide sequences were removed to address suspected cross-contamination and a sequencing artifact. A later analysis calculated a clonal expansion index for each public chain from normalized within-repertoire ranks of inferred template counts. A later analysis computed generation probabilities with a VDJ recombination model fitted to out-of-frame rearrangements, and checked the results against IGoR. A later analysis scored TCR-TCR, TCR-HLA and TCR-CMV co-occurrence with hypergeometric tests, applying a repertoire-size bias correction to TCR pairs. To estimate false discovery rates, a later analysis permuted the HLA or CMV assignments 20 times. In a later analysis, co-occurring TCRs were grouped with DBSCAN, and TCRdist sequence similarity was added when clustering was performed within HLA-allele-positive subsets. Repertoires with fewer than 30,000 or more than 120,000 public chains were left out of co-occurrence clustering, as were roughly five repertoires with anomalous nucleotide sharing. Held by TCRdb, this immuneACCESS table contains in-frame sequences only and omits some clones. Under half of the omission traces to an unresolved V gene where checked; the cause of the rest is unknown. D and trimming were read from the DNA, whereas the V and J calls and clone size are those reported in that table. The sample yields approximately 80,000 clones; about three quarters were counted once. In total, the top ten clones hold around 2.5% of the sample.

Relative to germline, V is 3 bases shorter and J is 8 bases shorter, with 26 bases between their ends. From a lookup of the germline V gene, CDR1 and CDR2 are SGHVT and SQSDAQ. Including cysteine and phenylalanine, the CDR3 has 18 amino acids. Kept here is only the CDR3 DNA, which spans 54 bases and is read in frame from base 1. In total, roughly 710 healthy bone marrow donors made up the cohort. Cohort members were all nominally healthy when sampled, although unrecorded immune exposures were likely present. The donor was CMV seropositive and was included in the group of about 290 seropositive cohort members. A peripheral blood sample was collected from each donor, and TCR beta sequencing was performed on peripheral blood mononuclear cells. Genomic DNA extraction from the blood cell samples was performed with the Qiagen DNeasy Blood Extraction Kit.

The specimen was PBMCs. This receptor was obtained from a male donor in good health and CMV-seropositive. The chain employs TRBV7-4 and TRBJ2-1, with TRBD2 as a weak D call on 6 bases. Here is the DNA: TGTGCCAGCAGCTTCCCCCTTTTGTCGGGAGTGGTTACCCATGAGCAGTTCTTC. It encodes CASSFPLLSGVVTHEQFF.